The sequence of this TCR beta chain was determined in a study of beta chain features in type 1 diabetes. The CDR3 extends over 12 amino acids. Losses at the gene ends were 3 bases for V and 4 bases for J; bases not matched to a gene: 0. Germline V gene lookup returns CDR1 SGHNT and CDR2 YYREEE (reference sequence). Isolated RNA was reverse transcribed in full, so expressed TCRB transcripts were sequenced. Libraries were prepared by immunoSEQ multiplex PCR; TCRdb keeps only in-frame clonotypes and omits some of them. The table has fewer than 150,000 clones, 6.9% seen once; the top ten hold 1.3% to 1.5%.

Sequencing was carried out using central memory CD4+ T cells from blood. The receptor comes from a woman younger than 45 in good health. The V and J genes are TRBV5-4 and TRBJ1-2, with 7 bases aligning to TRBD1. This chain's CDR3 is CASSWTGYGYTF. DNA of the CDR3: TGTGCCAGCAGCTGGACAGGCTATGGCTACACCTTC.